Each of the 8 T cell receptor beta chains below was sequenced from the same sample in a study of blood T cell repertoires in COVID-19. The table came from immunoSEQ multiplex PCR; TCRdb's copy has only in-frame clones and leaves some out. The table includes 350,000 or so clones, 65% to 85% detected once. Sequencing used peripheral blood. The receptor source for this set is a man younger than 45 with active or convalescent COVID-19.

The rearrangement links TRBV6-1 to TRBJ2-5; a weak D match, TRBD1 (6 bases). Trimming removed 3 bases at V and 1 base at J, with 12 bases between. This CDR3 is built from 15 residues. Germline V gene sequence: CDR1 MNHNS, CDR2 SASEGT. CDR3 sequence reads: CASSEFGTLQETQYF. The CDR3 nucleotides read TGTGCCAGCAGTGAGTTCGGGACACTCCAAGAGACCCAGTACTTC.

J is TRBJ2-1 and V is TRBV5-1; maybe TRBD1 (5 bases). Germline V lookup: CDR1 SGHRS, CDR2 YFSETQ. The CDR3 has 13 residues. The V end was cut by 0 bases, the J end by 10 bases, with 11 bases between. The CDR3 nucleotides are TGCGCCAGCAGCTTGGACAGGTCTCGAGAGCAGTTCTTC. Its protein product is CASSLDRSREQFF.

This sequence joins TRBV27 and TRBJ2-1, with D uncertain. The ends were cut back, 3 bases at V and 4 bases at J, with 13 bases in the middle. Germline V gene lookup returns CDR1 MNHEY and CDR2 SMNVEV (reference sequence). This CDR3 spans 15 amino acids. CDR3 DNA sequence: TGTGCCAGCAGTTTCGACATAAGACGGTACAATGAGCAGTTCTTC. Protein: CASSFDIRRYNEQFF.

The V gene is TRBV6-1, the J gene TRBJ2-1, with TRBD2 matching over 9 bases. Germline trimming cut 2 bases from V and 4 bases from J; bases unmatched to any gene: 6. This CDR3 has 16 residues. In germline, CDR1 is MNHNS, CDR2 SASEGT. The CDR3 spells CASSEYLAGVYNEQFF. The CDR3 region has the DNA TGTGCCAGCAGTGAATATTTAGCGGGAGTTTACAATGAGCAGTTCTTC.

As DNA, the CDR3 is TGTGCCAGCAAACCTCTTGGGGGTATCGGGGGACAGTACTTC. Encoded protein: CASKPLGGIGGQYF. The chain recombines TRBV6-5 with TRBJ2-7, with a possible D match to TRBD2 (6 bases). This CDR3 is built from 14 residues. The V gene's germline CDR1 is MNHEY and CDR2 SVGAGI. Trimming stripped 7 bases from V and 10 bases from J, with 23 bases between.

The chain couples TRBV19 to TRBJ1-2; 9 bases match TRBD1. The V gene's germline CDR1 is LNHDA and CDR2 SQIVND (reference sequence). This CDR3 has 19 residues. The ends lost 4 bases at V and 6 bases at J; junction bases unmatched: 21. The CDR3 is CASSTSGTGNSWAQHGYTF. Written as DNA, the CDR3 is TGTGCCAGTAGTACCTCCGGGACAGGGAATAGTTGGGCCCAGCATGGCTACACCTTC.

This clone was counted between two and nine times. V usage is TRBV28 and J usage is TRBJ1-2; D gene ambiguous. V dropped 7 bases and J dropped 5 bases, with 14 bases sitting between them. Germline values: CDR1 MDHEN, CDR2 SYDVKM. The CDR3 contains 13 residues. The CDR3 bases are TGTGCCAGCAATGCCGGGGTTAGATATGGCTACACCTTC. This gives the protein CASNAGVRYGYTF.

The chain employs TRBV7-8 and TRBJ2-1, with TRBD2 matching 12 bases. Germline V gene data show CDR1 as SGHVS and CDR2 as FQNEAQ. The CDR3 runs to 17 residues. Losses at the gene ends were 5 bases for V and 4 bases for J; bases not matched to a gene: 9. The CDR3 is CASSNGLAGGLYNEQFF. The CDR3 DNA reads TGTGCCAGCAGCAACGGGCTAGCGGGGGGGCTTTACAATGAGCAGTTCTTC. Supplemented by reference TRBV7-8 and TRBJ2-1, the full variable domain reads GAGVSQSPRYKVAKRGQDVALRCDPISGHVSLFWYQQALGQGPEFLTYFQNEAQLDKSGLPSDRFFAERPEGSVSTLKIQRTQQEDSAVYLCASSNGLAGGLYNEQFFGPGTRLTVL.